The entry below gives a single TCR beta chain sequence along with its context. Some clones are missing from TCRdb's copy, which holds only in-frame ones; the method was immunoSEQ multiplex PCR. The repertoire consists of roughly 150,000 clones, with around nine tenths occurring once and the leading ten covering around 5%. This sample is drawn from a study of blood T cell repertoires in COVID-19. Study at large: The samples span acute and convalescent COVID-19 from the United States, Italy and Spain.

Trimming cost V 1 base and J 0 bases; bases outside gene matches: 6. The CDR3 covers 17 residues. CDR1 is SGHTA and CDR2 is FQGNSA in the germline V gene. The chain recombines TRBV7-2 with TRBJ2-1, with 7 nucleotides matching TRBD2. Specimen: peripheral blood. This sequence was found in a human donor in a cohort sampled during active COVID-19. Here the CDR3 reads CASSLGPRGSSYNEQFF. For the CDR3, the DNA is TGTGCCAGCAGCTTAGGTCCCCGCGGGAGCTCCTACAATGAGCAGTTCTTC.